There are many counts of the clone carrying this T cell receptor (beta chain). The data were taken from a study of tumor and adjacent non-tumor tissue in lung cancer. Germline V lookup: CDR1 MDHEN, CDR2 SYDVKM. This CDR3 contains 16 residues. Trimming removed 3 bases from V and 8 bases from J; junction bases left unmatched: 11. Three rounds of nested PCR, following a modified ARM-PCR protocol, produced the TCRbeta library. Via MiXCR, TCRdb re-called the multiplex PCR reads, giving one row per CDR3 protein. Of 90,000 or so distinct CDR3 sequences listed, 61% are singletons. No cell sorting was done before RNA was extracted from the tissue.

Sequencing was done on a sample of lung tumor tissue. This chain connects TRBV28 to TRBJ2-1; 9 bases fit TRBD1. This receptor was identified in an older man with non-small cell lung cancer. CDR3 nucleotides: TGTGCCAGCAGTTTTGGCGGGACAGGGAGGTTGTATGAGCAGTTCTTC. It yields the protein CASSFGGTGRLYEQFF.